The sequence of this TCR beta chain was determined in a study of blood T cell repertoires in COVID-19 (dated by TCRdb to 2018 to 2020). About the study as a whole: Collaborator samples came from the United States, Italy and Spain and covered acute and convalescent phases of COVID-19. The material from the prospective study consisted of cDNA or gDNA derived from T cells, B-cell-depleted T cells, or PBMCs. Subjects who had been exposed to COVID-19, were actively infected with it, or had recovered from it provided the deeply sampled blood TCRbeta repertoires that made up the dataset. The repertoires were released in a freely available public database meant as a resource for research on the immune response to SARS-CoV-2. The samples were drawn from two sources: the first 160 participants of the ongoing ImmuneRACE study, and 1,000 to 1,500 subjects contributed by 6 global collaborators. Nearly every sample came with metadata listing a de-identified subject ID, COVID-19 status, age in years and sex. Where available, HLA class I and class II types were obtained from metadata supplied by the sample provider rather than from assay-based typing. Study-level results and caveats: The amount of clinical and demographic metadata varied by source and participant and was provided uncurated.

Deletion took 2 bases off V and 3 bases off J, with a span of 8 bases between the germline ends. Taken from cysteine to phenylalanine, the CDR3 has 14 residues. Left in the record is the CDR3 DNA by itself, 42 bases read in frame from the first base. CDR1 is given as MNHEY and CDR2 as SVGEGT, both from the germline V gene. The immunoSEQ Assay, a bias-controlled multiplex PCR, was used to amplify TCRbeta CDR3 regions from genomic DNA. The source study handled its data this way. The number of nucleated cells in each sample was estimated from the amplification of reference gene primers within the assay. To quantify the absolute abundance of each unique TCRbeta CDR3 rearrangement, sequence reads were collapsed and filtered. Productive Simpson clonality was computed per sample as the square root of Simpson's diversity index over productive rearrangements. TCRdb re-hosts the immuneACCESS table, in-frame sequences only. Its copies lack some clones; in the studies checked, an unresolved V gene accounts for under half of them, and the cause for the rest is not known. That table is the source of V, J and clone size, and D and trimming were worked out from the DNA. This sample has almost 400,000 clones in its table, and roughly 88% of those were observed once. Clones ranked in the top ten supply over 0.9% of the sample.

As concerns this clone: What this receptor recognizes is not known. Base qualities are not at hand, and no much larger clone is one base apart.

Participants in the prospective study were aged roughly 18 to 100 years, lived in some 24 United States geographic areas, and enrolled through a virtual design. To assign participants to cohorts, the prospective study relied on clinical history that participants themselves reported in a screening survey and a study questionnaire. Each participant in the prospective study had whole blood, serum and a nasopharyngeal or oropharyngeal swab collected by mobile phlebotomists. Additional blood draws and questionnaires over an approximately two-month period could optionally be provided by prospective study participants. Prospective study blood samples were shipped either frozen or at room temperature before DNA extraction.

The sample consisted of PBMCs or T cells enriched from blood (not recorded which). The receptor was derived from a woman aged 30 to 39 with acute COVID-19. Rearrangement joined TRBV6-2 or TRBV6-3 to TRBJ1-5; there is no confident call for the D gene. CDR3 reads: CASSYRPLNQPQHF. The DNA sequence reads TGTGCCAGCAGTTACCGTCCCCTCAATCAGCCCCAGCATTTT.